Included here is one T cell receptor (beta chain) sequence, with context. These data are taken from a study of T-cell reconstitution after alpha-beta-depleted transplantation in children. Unique molecular identifiers tagged the TCRbeta library. TCRdb reprocessed the PCR reads with MiXCR, giving one entry per CDR3 protein. The sample holds 200,000 to 250,000 distinct CDR3 sequences; 8% to 10% are singletons and the top ten take around 6.2%. This CDR3 contains 15 residues. Germline V gene data show CDR1 as ENHRY and CDR2 as SYGVKD. Losses at the gene ends were 0 bases for V and 8 bases for J; bases not matched to a gene: 3.

The TCR originated in a human donor who donated a stem cell graft to a child with acute lymphoblastic leukemia. The chain employs TRBV10-3 and TRBJ2-3; 12 nucleotides agree with TRBD2. The sample here was PBMCs from the stem cell graft donor, taken from the stem cell graft. The CDR3 protein is CAISESRLAGATQYF. DNA of the CDR3: TGTGCCATCAGTGAGTCCAGACTAGCGGGAGCTACGCAGTATTTT.